These T cell receptor beta chains were read from a single sample in a study of blood T cell repertoires in COVID-19. Profiling relied on immunoSEQ multiplex PCR, and the TCRdb table lists in-frame clones only, not all of them. Here the sample spans 200,000 to 250,000 clones, 85% being singletons. The sequencing input was PBMCs or T cells enriched from blood (not recorded which). The origin of the receptors is a man aged 35 to 55 who had recovered from COVID-19. The CDR3 runs from the conserved cysteine through the conserved F or W. The D gene is left open where the match is weak. Clone size appears in some rows only: once, few, many, or a class for an expanded clone.

TRBV3-1/TRBV3-2,TRBJ2-2,-,-,CASSRQNTGELFF,TGTGCCAGCAGCCGGCAGAACACCGGGGAGCTGTTTTTT
TRBV2,TRBJ2-1,-,-,CASRREAGPNEQFF,TGTGCCAGCAGGCGAGAGGCGGGGCCCAATGAGCAGTTCTTC
TRBV19,TRBJ2-2,-,-,CASSTGSGTHTGELFF,TGTGCCAGTAGTACTGGCTCGGGGACACACACCGGGGAGCTGTTTTTT
TRBV19,TRBJ2-2,-,-,CASSNTGRGGELFF,TGTGCCAGTAGTAACACAGGGAGGGGCGGGGAGCTGTTTTTT
TRBV11-1,TRBJ2-7,TRBD1,-,CASSTGQGADEQYF,TGTGCCAGCAGCACGGGACAGGGGGCGGACGAGCAGTACTTC
TRBV7-2,TRBJ2-1,TRBD2,-,CASSLDRLAGGDEQFF,TGTGCCAGCAGCTTAGATAGGCTAGCGGGGGGGGATGAGCAGTTCTTC
TRBV7-8,TRBJ2-5,-,-,CASSLARPIQETQYF,TGTGCCAGCAGCTTAGCGCGCCCAATCCAAGAGACCCAGTACTTC
TRBV18,TRBJ2-7,TRBD1,few,CASSPTTGSTHEQYF,TGTGCCAGCTCACCTACGACAGGGAGTACCCACGAGCAGTACTTC
TRBV13,TRBJ2-1,TRBD2,-,CASSQGLAGGQQFF,TGTGCCAGCAGCCAGGGACTAGCGGGAGGGCAGCAGTTCTTC
TRBV4-1,TRBJ2-5,-,-,CASSLKSLNAQETQYF,TGCGCCAGCAGCCTAAAGTCGCTTAACGCCCAGGAGACCCAGTACTTC
TRBV5-1,TRBJ2-2,TRBD2,-,CASSRRHSGSQVAGELFF,TGCGCCAGCAGCAGACGACACAGCGGGAGTCAGGTGGCGGGGGAGCTGTTTTTT
TRBV4-2,TRBJ1-2,-,-,CASSQGTTNYGYTF,TGTGCCAGCAGCCAAGGTACAACTAACTATGGCTACACCTTC
TRBV21-1,TRBJ2-7,-,-,CASSDPWEGSCEQYF,TGTGCCAGCAGCGACCCCTGGGAGGGGTCCTGCGAGCAGTACTTC
TRBV12-2,TRBJ2-2,-,once,CANRLEALARTGELFF,TGTGCAAATCGCCTAGAGGCACTAGCTAGGACCGGGGAGCTGTTTTTT
TRBV5-1,TRBJ2-7,TRBD2,-,CASSFTGGVYEQYF,TGCGCCAGCAGCTTCACGGGGGGAGTCTACGAGCAGTACTTC
TRBV5-1,TRBJ2-1,TRBD2,-,CASSPRPLAGPGQFF,TGCGCCAGCAGCCCGAGGCCCCTAGCGGGACCAGGGCAGTTCTTC
TRBV11-2,TRBJ2-7,TRBD2,-,CASTPTSGSGSTYEQYF,TGTGCCAGCACCCCGACTAGCGGGAGTGGGAGTACCTACGAGCAGTACTTC
TRBV7-3,TRBJ2-2,-,few,CASSLWAGTNTGELFF,TGTGCCAGCAGCTTATGGGCGGGAACGAACACCGGGGAGCTGTTTTTT
TRBV6-4,TRBJ2-7,TRBD2,few,CASRSFLLAGAYEQYF,TGTGCCAGCAGAAGCTTTTTGCTAGCGGGAGCATACGAGCAGTACTTC
TRBV2,TRBJ1-5,-,-,CASKIDSDQPQHF,TGTGCCAGCAAGATAGACAGTGATCAGCCCCAGCATTTT
TRBV30,TRBJ2-7,-,-,CAWRAPSVRGVGEQYF,TGTGCCTGGAGGGCCCCCTCGGTGCGTGGAGTAGGCGAGCAGTACTTC
TRBV7-9,TRBJ2-2,-,-,CASSLHRENTGELFF,TGTGCCAGCAGCTTACACAGGGAGAACACCGGGGAGCTGTTTTTT
TRBV19,TRBJ2-4,TRBD2,-,CASMSLGEGTGNIQYF,TGTGCCAGTATGTCCCTGGGGGAGGGAACAGGAAACATTCAGTACTTC
TRBV27,TRBJ1-2,-,-,CASSPNRGLGGYTF,TGTGCCAGCAGTCCCAACCGCGGACTGGGGGGCTACACCTTC
TRBV7-9,TRBJ1-6,TRBD1,once,CASSLAPQGATPLHF,TGTGCCAGCAGCTTAGCGCCACAGGGGGCTACACCCCTCCACTTT
TRBV7-9,TRBJ1-6,-,-,CASSVQDGPLHF,TGTGCCAGCAGCGTACAGGATGGACCCCTCCACTTT
TRBV12-3/TRBV12-4,TRBJ2-7,-,-,CASSSSTGREQYF,-
TRBV27,TRBJ2-7,TRBD1,-,CASSLDRFGYEQYF,TGTGCCAGCAGTTTGGACAGGTTCGGTTACGAGCAGTACTTC
TRBV25-1,TRBJ2-7,TRBD1,-,CASSARGFHEQYF,TGTGCCAGCTCGGCCAGGGGGTTCCACGAGCAGTACTTC
TRBV18,TRBJ2-3,TRBD2,-,CASSPTSGRAGTDTQYF,TGTGCCAGCTCACCGACTAGCGGGAGGGCGGGCACAGATACGCAGTATTTT
TRBV6-5,TRBJ2-1,TRBD1,-,CASLNRDRSHEQFF,TGTGCCAGCTTAAACCGGGACAGGTCCCATGAGCAGTTCTTC
TRBV10-3,TRBJ1-1,-,once,CAISRELNTEAFF,TGTGCCATCTCCAGGGAACTGAACACTGAAGCTTTCTTT
TRBV19,TRBJ1-1,-,-,CASKGHRDTEAFF,TGTGCCAGTAAAGGACACCGAGACACTGAAGCTTTCTTT
TRBV4-1,TRBJ1-6,TRBD1,once,CASSQGTGGNSPLHF,TGCGCCAGCAGCCAAGGGACAGGGGGGAATTCACCCCTCCACTTT
TRBV14,TRBJ1-6,TRBD1,-,CASSQRQGDNSPLHF,TGTGCCAGCAGCCAGCGACAGGGGGACAATTCACCCCTCCACTTT
TRBV21-1,TRBJ2-7,-,-,CASRLEQGSYEQYF,TGTGCCAGCAGACTTGAACAGGGTTCCTACGAGCAGTACTTC
TRBV5-1,TRBJ2-2,-,-,CASSLRNSLANTGELFF,TGCGCCAGCAGCTTAAGGAACAGTCTCGCGAACACCGGGGAGCTGTTTTTT
TRBV7-6,TRBJ2-1,TRBD2,-,CASSSVLAGGGDEQFF,TGTGCCAGCAGCTCAGTACTAGCGGGAGGAGGTGATGAGCAGTTCTTC
TRBV18,TRBJ2-1,-,-,CASSPGSGTNEQFF,TGTGCCAGCTCACCGGGGAGCGGAACAAATGAGCAGTTCTTC
TRBV10-3,TRBJ2-5,-,-,CAISESLQETQYF,TGTGCCATCAGTGAGTCCTTGCAAGAGACCCAGTACTTC
TRBV5-1,TRBJ2-5,TRBD1,-,CASSTRQGAGETQYF,TGCGCCAGCAGCACCCGACAGGGGGCCGGAGAGACCCAGTACTTC
TRBV6-4,TRBJ2-3,-,many,CASSGSSTDTQYF,TGTGCCAGCAGCGGGAGTAGCACAGATACGCAGTATTTT
TRBV5-1,TRBJ2-3,TRBD2,-,CASSKGLAGAYSTDTQYF,TGCGCCAGCAGCAAGGGACTAGCGGGAGCCTATAGCACAGATACGCAGTATTTT
TRBV7-6,TRBJ1-3,TRBD1,-,CASSRGQGADTIYF,TGTGCCAGCAGCCGTGGACAGGGGGCGGACACCATATATTTT
TRBV5-1,TRBJ2-1,-,-,CASSLTGDGYNEQFF,TGCGCCAGCAGCTTAACGGGGGATGGATACAATGAGCAGTTCTTC
TRBV11-3,TRBJ2-1,TRBD2,-,CASSLEGTRAYNEQFF,TGTGCCAGCAGCTTAGAGGGGACTAGAGCCTACAATGAGCAGTTCTTC
TRBV3-1/TRBV3-2,TRBJ1-2,TRBD1,-,CASSQLQGNYGYTF,TGTGCCAGCAGCCAACTACAGGGGAACTATGGCTACACCTTC
TRBV7-9,TRBJ2-7,-,-,CASSLGGTSLVREQYF,TGTGCCAGCAGCTTAGGAGGGACATCCCTGGTTCGCGAGCAGTACTTC
TRBV19,TRBJ1-2,-,-,CASSIIFGVGRYGYTF,TGTGCCAGTAGTATAATATTTGGTGTCGGCAGGTACGGCTACACCTTC
TRBV5-1,TRBJ2-5,-,-,CASSPSGQGRETQYF,TGCGCCAGCAGCCCGTCCGGCCAGGGTAGGGAGACCCAGTACTTC
TRBV12-3/TRBV12-4,TRBJ1-5,-,-,CASSSWGGQPQHF,TGTGCCAGCAGTTCGTGGGGAGGCCAGCCCCAGCATTTT
TRBV5-4,TRBJ2-1,-,few,CASSLPTGNHEQFF,TGTGCCAGCAGCCTCCCCACAGGGAATCATGAGCAGTTCTTC
TRBV5-6,TRBJ1-4,TRBD1,once,CASSRPGQPNEKLFF,TGTGCCAGCAGCCGGCCGGGACAGCCTAATGAAAAACTGTTTTTT
TRBV21-1,TRBJ2-7,-,-,CASSSTDRSNLYEQYF,TGTGCCAGCAGCAGCACAGACAGGAGCAACCTCTACGAGCAGTACTTC
TRBV6-5,TRBJ1-1,-,-,CASIANTEAFF,TGTGCCAGCATAGCGAACACTGAAGCTTTCTTT
TRBV13,TRBJ1-2,-,once,CASSFIDSPYGYTF,TGTGCCAGCAGCTTTATCGACAGTCCCTATGGCTACACCTTC
TRBV3-1/TRBV3-2,TRBJ1-1,-,-,CASSPRDMSTEAFF,TGTGCCAGCAGCCCCCGGGACATGAGCACTGAAGCTTTCTTT
TRBV2,TRBJ1-5,-,-,CASSSIGVPGQPQHF,TGTGCCAGCAGTTCTATCGGGGTCCCCGGGCAGCCCCAGCATTTT
TRBV25-1,TRBJ2-7,-,-,CASSESGPGRGTEKQYF,TGTGCCAGCAGTGAATCGGGCCCAGGCAGGGGTACGGAGAAGCAGTACTTC